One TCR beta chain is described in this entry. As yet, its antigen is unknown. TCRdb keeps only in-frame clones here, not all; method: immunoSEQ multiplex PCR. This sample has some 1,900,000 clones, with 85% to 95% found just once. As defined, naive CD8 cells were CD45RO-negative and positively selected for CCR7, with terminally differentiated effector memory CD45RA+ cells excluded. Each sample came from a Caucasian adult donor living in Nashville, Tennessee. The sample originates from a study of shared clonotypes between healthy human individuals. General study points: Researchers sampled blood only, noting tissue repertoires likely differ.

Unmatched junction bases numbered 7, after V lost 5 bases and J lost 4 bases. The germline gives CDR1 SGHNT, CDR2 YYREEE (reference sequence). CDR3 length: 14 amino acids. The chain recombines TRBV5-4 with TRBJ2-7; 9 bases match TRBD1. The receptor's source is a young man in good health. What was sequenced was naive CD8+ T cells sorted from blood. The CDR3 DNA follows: TGTGCCAGCAGTTCAACAGGGGGCCTTTACGAGCAGTACTTC. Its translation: CASSSTGGLYEQYF.